This T cell receptor (beta chain) was identified in a study of early T cells in non-severe SARS-CoV-2 infection. Study-wide background: Sequencing of bulk RNA from unsorted whole blood was done, without chain pairing. Whole-study findings and limits: Reliance on VDJdb matching favored anti-spike CD8 responses; private and CD4 specificities were missed.

This clonotype was detected only a few times. Its antigen is unknown. The germline CDR1 and CDR2 sequences are LGHDT and YNNKEL (reference sequence). The CDR3 extends over 14 amino acids. V was trimmed by 4 bases and J by 4 bases, leaving 13 bases between them. As part of library construction, unique molecular identifiers were attached to individual cDNA molecules. TCRdb re-analysed the 5' RACE reads in MiXCR, keeping a single row per CDR3 protein. Here the sample spans roughly 120,000 distinct CDR3 sequences, 15% being singletons. The sequence was obtained from an adult who was a healthcare worker with PCR-confirmed SARS-CoV-2 infection or an uninfected control (not recorded which). The chain links TRBV3-1 to TRBJ1-1; no clear D gene. Sequenced material: whole blood. In DNA form, the CDR3 reads TGTGCCAGCAGCCCCTCGTTAACTATCACTGAAGCTTTCTTT. Protein: CASSPSLTITEAFF.